This T cell receptor (beta chain) is drawn from a study of T cell responses to AZD1222 COVID-19 vaccine. The table came from immunoSEQ multiplex PCR; TCRdb's copy has only in-frame clones and leaves some out. The sample consists of about 120,000 clones, around 90% of them appearing once. Sample: peripheral blood, taken on day 0 of AZD1222 vaccination. This clonotype originated in an adult in good health.

The CDR3 sequence is CASSYSTSGVNYGYTF. For the CDR3, the DNA is TGTGCCAGCAGTTACTCGACGTCTGGGGTCAACTATGGCTACACCTTC. The V and J genes are TRBV6-5 and TRBJ1-2, with unresolved D. Between the trimmed V and J ends, which lost 0 bases and 2 bases, there was a span of 13 bases. The CDR3 totals 16 residues. Germline CDR1 is MNHEY and CDR2 is SVGAGI.